This T cell receptor beta chain was sequenced in a study of blood T cell repertoires in COVID-19. TCRdb's table, derived via immunoSEQ multiplex PCR, lists solely in-frame clones and lacks some. The sample yields fewer than 25,000 clones, around nine tenths seen once. V was pared by 0 bases and J by 4 bases, with 2 bases of the junction left unmatched. Germline V gene data show CDR1 as SGHRS and CDR2 as YFSETQ. The CDR3 is made up of 15 amino acids. This TCR was sampled from a man between 50 and 59 years old with active COVID-19. The V and J genes are TRBV5-1 and TRBJ2-5; 11 bases line up with TRBD2. Sequenced: peripheral blood. CDR3 in DNA: TGCGCCAGCAGCTTGGGGCTAGCGGGAGGAGAGACCCAGTACTTC. The encoded protein is CASSLGLAGGETQYF. The whole variable domain, filled in from reference TRBV5-1 and TRBJ2-5, reads KAGVTQTPRYLIKTRGQQVTLSCSPISGHRSVSWYQQTPGQGLQFLFEYFSETQRNKGNFPGRFSGRQFSNSRSEMNVSTLELGDSALYLCASSLGLAGGETQYFGPGTRLLVL.